This TCR beta chain came from a study of CD4 T cells in relation to SARS-CoV-2 and coronaviruses. Study at large: ViraFEST: approximately eleven-day antigen culture of PBMCs, then TCR beta CDR3 sequencing.

On this clone itself: What it recognizes is unknown.

Study-level points and caveats: SARS-CoV-2-driven expansion was significantly weaker in crossreactive than monoreactive clones. Crossreactivity was assessed only for spike protein, not other viral proteins.

V was pared by 5 bases and J by 6 bases, with 13 bases between. The CDR3 covers 13 residues. Germline assignment: CDR1 MNHEY and CDR2 SVGEGT. CD4+ T cells from unexposed donors were obtained before the COVID-19 pandemic (2011-2018). The cells were cultured for about 10 days before CD4+ T cells were isolated. Unexposed-donor CD4+ T cells were probed with SARS-CoV-2 S/N and four cold-coronavirus spikes, cells permitting. Clones were sequenced by immunoSEQ multiplex PCR, and TCRdb holds only the in-frame ones, with some missing. The sample has fewer than 25,000 clones, 80% to 85% seen once; the top ten hold around 11%.

Sequences were obtained from CD4+ T cells from PBMCs, cultured in vitro. The rearrangement uses TRBV6-2 or TRBV6-3 and TRBJ1-1, with D maybe TRBD1 (5 bases). The origin of this receptor is a human donor in good health. CDR3 region: CASSKTLRAEAFF. CDR3 nucleotides: TGTGCCAGCAGTAAAACCCTCAGGGCTGAAGCTTTCTTT.